This T cell receptor (beta chain) was identified during a study of cytomegalovirus exposure and HLA in healthy donors. Turning to the study itself: Falling in the Caucasian-associated ancestry cluster were about four fifths of a few hundred genotyped donors.

A note on this clone: Its specificity is not known.

The CDR3 has 14 residues. J gave up 5 bases and V 5 bases, and 6 bases lay outside the gene matches. Germline assignment: CDR1 KGHSH and CDR2 LQKENI. Findings and caveats of the study: The only immune exposure information that was available was CMV serostatus. Three chains tied to CMV proved CMV antigen-specific in vitro. In a later analysis, TCR beta V- and J-gene trimming showed a link to a missense DCLRE1C variant.

The PCR was carried out with 60 Vbeta primers and 13 Jbeta primers. Generated by immunoSEQ multiplex PCR, the TCRdb table keeps only in-frame clones and is missing some. Among 150,000 to 200,000 clones, around 68% were seen once, and the ten largest hold about 1.3%. The chain joins TRBV18 to TRBJ1-1; TRBD1 matches at 9 bases. The sequence derives from a man aged 50 to 59 in good health and CMV-seronegative. The specimen sequenced was PBMCs. The CDR3 here is CASSSPGQGTEAFF. The CDR3 DNA is TGTGCCAGCTCATCGCCGGGACAGGGAACTGAAGCTTTCTTT.